What follows describes a single T cell receptor (beta chain). Antigen specificity is unknown. The sample has other DNA sequences that encode this CDR3 too. Assay used: immunoSEQ multiplex PCR; TCRdb lists only in-frame clones, some missing. The table lists roughly 54,000 clones, about 88% of them singletons, with 10% to 15% in the top ten. Germline V gene sequence: CDR1 SGHTA, CDR2 FQGTGA. This CDR3 contains 13 residues. The V and J ends lost 5 bases and 1 base respectively, with 8 bases between them. The sample belongs to a study of CD4+ T cells in melanoma. Study-level results: Neoantigen-specific CD4+ T cells in melanoma reportedly had diverse differentiation states.

Sequenced material: peripheral blood. The chain is built from TRBV7-3 and TRBJ1-1; weak D call: TRBD1 (6 bases). The TCR sequence derives from a human donor with melanoma. The chain's CDR3 is CASSLTGNTEAFF. The CDR3 nucleotides are TGTGCCAGCAGCCTGACAGGGAACACTGAAGCTTTCTTT. Together with reference TRBV7-3 and TRBJ1-1, the CDR3 gives the full variable domain: GAGVSQTPSNKVTEKGKYVELRCDPISGHTALYWYRQSLGQGPEFLIYFQGTGAADDSGLPNDRFFAVRPEGSVSTLKIQRTERGDSAVYLCASSLTGNTEAFFGQGTRLTVV.